These T cell receptor beta chains were read from a single sample in a study of blood T cell repertoires in COVID-19. Some clones are missing from TCRdb's copy, which holds only in-frame ones; the method was immunoSEQ multiplex PCR. The profile shows approximately 120,000 clones, 92% of them singletons. The sequenced sample was peripheral blood. The origin of the receptors is a man aged 45-65 years with COVID-19, enrolled during active disease. CDR3s include the opening cysteine and the closing phenylalanine or tryptophan. A D gene is named only where the DNA matches it firmly. Size is omitted from some rows. Given values are once, few, many or a class for expanded clones.

cdr3_nt cdr3_aa clone_size j_call d_call v_call
TGTGCCAGCAGCTTGCCAGCGGGGGTCCTCCGGGACAATGAGCAGTTCTTC CASSLPAGVLRDNEQFF NA TRBJ2-1 TRBD2 TRBV5-6
TGTGCCAGTAGTATAGGGCGGGACAGCCCCTATCAGCCCCAGCATTTT CASSIGRDSPYQPQHF NA TRBJ1-5 TRBD1 TRBV19
TGTGCCAGCCAAAACAGGGGGAAAGGCTACACCTTC CASQNRGKGYTF once TRBJ1-2 TRBD1 TRBV19
TGTGCCTGGAGTGGGACAGCCCTAAGCACAGATACGCAGTATTTT CAWSGTALSTDTQYF once TRBJ2-3 NA TRBV30
TGTGCCAGCACTAGGGAGGGGACTGAAGCTTTCTTT CASTREGTEAFF few TRBJ1-1 NA TRBV12-3/TRBV12-4
TGTGCCAGCAGCTCACCGGGACTAGCGGCGATTAGCTCCTACAATGAGCAGTTCTTC CASSSPGLAAISSYNEQFF NA TRBJ2-1 TRBD2 TRBV7-8
TGTGCCAGCGCAGGGGTAAGGGGATATGGCTACACCTTC CASAGVRGYGYTF NA TRBJ1-2 NA TRBV13
TGCAGCGGTCTAGCGGGAGCAGATACGCAGTATTTT CSGLAGADTQYF NA TRBJ2-3 TRBD2 TRBV29-1
TGTGCCAGCAGCTTAGAGCTTAGCGGAGACTACAATGAGCAGTTCTTC CASSLELSGDYNEQFF NA TRBJ2-1 NA TRBV11-2
TGCGCCAGCAGCCAAAAAAGAAGGGACAGGGGTAGCAATCAGCCCCAGCATTTT CASSQKRRDRGSNQPQHF NA TRBJ1-5 TRBD1 TRBV4-1
TGTGCCAGCAGCCTCGGGAGACAGGGAGTAGCCAATGGCTACACCTTC CASSLGRQGVANGYTF NA TRBJ1-2 TRBD1 TRBV16
TGTGCCAGCAGGGACGGGACACACTCTGGAAACACCATATATTTT CASRDGTHSGNTIYF NA TRBJ1-3 NA TRBV27
TGTGCCATGGGGACTAGCGGACCCTACGAGCAGTACTTC CAMGTSGPYEQYF NA TRBJ2-7 TRBD2 TRBV2
TGTGCCAGTAGTATAACGGTAGCGGGGGCAACCACCAACACCGGGGAGCTGTTTTTT CASSITVAGATTNTGELFF few TRBJ2-2 TRBD2 TRBV19
TGTGCCAGCGGACCCTCTGGGCCTAGCGGATACAATGAGCAGTTCTTC CASGPSGPSGYNEQFF NA TRBJ2-1 TRBD2 TRBV5-4
TGTGCCAGCTCACCACGAGGACAGGGGGCTTCCTACAATGAGCAGTTCTTC CASSPRGQGASYNEQFF NA TRBJ2-1 TRBD1 TRBV18
TGTGCCAGCAGCTTAGCGGGGACTCAGTACAATGAGCAGTTCTTC CASSLAGTQYNEQFF NA TRBJ2-1 NA TRBV7-8
TGTGCCTGGAGTCGGGTCTCTGGGGCCAACGTCCTGACTTTC CAWSRVSGANVLTF NA TRBJ2-6 NA TRBV30
TGTGCCAGCAGCTTTAACGCAGCAGGGGCAGAGACCCAGTACTTC CASSFNAAGAETQYF NA TRBJ2-5 NA TRBV5-4
TGTGCCAGCAACCGGGACATATCTGGAAACACCATATATTTT CASNRDISGNTIYF NA TRBJ1-3 NA TRBV6-6
TGCAGCGTTGACTGGCGGCTTACCGGGGGCTACACCTTC CSVDWRLTGGYTF NA TRBJ1-2 NA TRBV29-1
TGTGCCAGCAGCTACGGACAGGCTGGGGCCAACGTCCTGACTTTC CASSYGQAGANVLTF NA TRBJ2-6 TRBD1 TRBV5-4
TGTGCCAGCAGCCAAGTGGGGGGGCCTAACTATGGCTACACCTTC CASSQVGGPNYGYTF NA TRBJ1-2 NA TRBV4-2
TGTGCCAGTCAGCTAGCGGTTGACACCGGGGAGCTGTTTTTT CASQLAVDTGELFF NA TRBJ2-2 TRBD2 TRBV19
TGTGCCTGGAGTCCCATAGCGGGAGGGGGGAATGAGCAGTTCTTC CAWSPIAGGGNEQFF NA TRBJ2-1 TRBD2 TRBV30
TGTGCCTGGAGCCAACCCCGGGGGACAGGGGACCCTGAGCAGTTCTTC CAWSQPRGTGDPEQFF NA TRBJ2-1 TRBD1 TRBV30
TGTGCCAGCAGCAGCGGTTCGGGGGACGTACCCCAGCATTTT CASSSGSGDVPQHF NA TRBJ1-5 NA TRBV9
TGTGCCTGGAGGCGGGACCTTAACTATGGCTACACCTTC CAWRRDLNYGYTF NA TRBJ1-2 NA TRBV30
TGTGCCTGGACCCTATCAGGGGTTTCACCCCTCCACTTT CAWTLSGVSPLHF NA TRBJ1-6 NA TRBV30
TGTGCCAGCAGTCCCTCCTTGGGGGCCACTGAAGCTTTCTTT CASSPSLGATEAFF NA TRBJ1-1 NA TRBV6-5
TGTGCCAGCAGCGTCGGGACTGGCTCCTACGAGCAGTACTTC CASSVGTGSYEQYF NA TRBJ2-7 NA TRBV7-2
TGTGCCAGCAGCCAATCGTTACAGGGTTACGAGCAGTACTTC CASSQSLQGYEQYF NA TRBJ2-7 NA TRBV6-5
TGTGCCAGCAGCCCGGAGCGGATTGCCTACGAGCAGTACTTC CASSPERIAYEQYF NA TRBJ2-7 NA TRBV7-8